A single sample is the source of the 17 T cell receptor beta chains below, sequenced in a study of identical twins. MiXCR was run by TCRdb on the 5' RACE reads, yielding one entry per CDR3 protein. Here the sample spans roughly 1.6 million distinct CDR3 sequences, around 33% being singletons. Source material: cord blood. Receptors were obtained from a newborn girl in good health.

A few counts support this clonotype. The V gene is TRBV21-1, the J gene TRBJ2-1. TRBV21-1 is marked as a pseudogene. CDR3 length: 16 residues. CDR3 in DNA: TGTGCCAGCAGCAATCGGACAGGTAGCTCCTACAATGAGCAGTTCTTC. Translated, it gives CASSNRTGSSYNEQFF.

This clonotype was recorded a few times. The chain uses TRBV3-1 and TRBJ1-2; 9 positions agree with TRBD1. V trimming: 0 bases; J trimming: 4 bases; junction bases outside the gene matches: 6. From germline, CDR1 is LGHDT and CDR2 YNNKEL (reference sequence). The CDR3 length is 16 residues. In DNA form, the CDR3 reads TGTGCCAGCAGCCAAGATGGAGGACAGGGGAGCTATGGCTACACCTTC. This codes for CASSQDGGQGSYGYTF.

This clonotype was detected only a few times. The chain carries TRBV3-1 and TRBJ1-1; D gene unclear. This CDR3 spans 14 amino acids. V was cut by 0 bases and J by 5 bases, with 10 bases left in between. CDR1 is LGHDT and CDR2 is YNNKEL in the germline V gene (reference sequence). CDR3 protein: CASSQEEGGTEAFF. The CDR3 nucleotides are TGTGCCAGCAGCCAAGAGGAGGGTGGGACTGAAGCTTTCTTT.

This clonotype was counted once. A read error may produce the germline difference seen at one junction end. The V call is TRBV5-1, the J call TRBJ1-4; a possible D gene is TRBD1 (5 bases). Germline V lookup: CDR1 SGHRS, CDR2 YFSETQ. The CDR3 loop spans 16 amino acids. Here the CDR3 DNA reads TGCGCCAGCAGCTTCACCTCAGGGATGGCTAATGGAAAACTGTTTTTT. Its translation: CASSFTSGMANGKLFF.

The gene calls are TRBV20-1 and TRBJ1-1, with D possibly TRBD1 on 6 matching bases. The length of the CDR3 is 16 residues. Germline V lookup: CDR1 DFQATT, CDR2 SNEGSKA (reference sequence). V was cut by 0 bases and J by 3 bases, with 17 bases left in between. The CDR3 nucleotides read TGCAGTGCTAGAGATAGGGAGGTGGGGGGGCACACTGAAGCTTTCTTT. It is translated as CSARDREVGGHTEAFF.

V gene TRBV12-3 or TRBV12-4 combines with J gene TRBJ2-3; D is undetermined. The CDR3 covers 14 residues. Trimming shortened V by 6 bases and J by 2 bases, and 12 bases separated the two germline ends. CDR3 protein: CASSLPPITDTQYF. CDR3 in DNA: TGTGCCAGCAGCTTACCCCCAATCACAGATACGCAGTATTTT.

The chain couples TRBV12-3 or TRBV12-4 to TRBJ1-2; 7 bases line up with TRBD1. The J segment lost 6 bases and the V segment lost 5 bases, leaving 9 bases of the junction unmatched. This CDR3 has 14 amino acids. The CDR3 sequence is CASSPSDRTDGYTF. The DNA for the CDR3 is TGTGCCAGCAGTCCCTCGGACAGGACAGATGGCTACACCTTC.

A few counts support this clonotype. This chain links TRBV12-3 or TRBV12-4 with TRBJ1-2; TRBD1 aligns across 12 bases. The CDR3 totals 13 residues. V trimming: 5 bases; J trimming: 8 bases; junction bases outside the gene matches: 3. The CDR3 bases are TGTGCCAGCAGTGCCGGGACAGGGGGCGGCTACACCTTC. Encoded protein: CASSAGTGGGYTF.

The CDR3 DNA follows: TGCAGTGCTACCCCCAGGGGTGGCGGAGCACCCCAGCATTTT. Protein product: CSATPRGGGAPQHF. This chain links TRBV20-1 with TRBJ1-5, with D maybe TRBD1 (6 bases). Trimming took 4 bases from V and 10 from J, leaving 20 bases between them. From germline, CDR1 is DFQATT and CDR2 SNEGSKA (reference sequence). The CDR3 is 14 amino acids.

In this sample, this clonotype turned up a few times. This chain connects TRBV27 to TRBJ2-5; possible D gene TRBD1, 6 bases. The germline V gene encodes CDR1 MNHEY and CDR2 SMNVEV (reference sequence). Trimming pared 5 bases from V and 4 bases from J, leaving 17 bases between. The CDR3 consists of 15 residues. CDR3 nucleotide sequence: TGTGCCAGCAGTACCCGCCGGGACAACCCAGAGACCCAGTACTTC. Its translation is CASSTRRDNPETQYF.

Concerning this clonotype: A single base separates this from a much larger clone, so it may be a read error. This chain connects TRBV27 to TRBJ2-7; D not certain. The J call may be wrong; the DNA end is better matched by TRBJ2-4. The germline CDR1 and CDR2 sequences are MNHEY and SMNVEV (reference sequence). This CDR3 comprises 13 residues. The CDR3: CASGLGSVNIQYF. CDR3 nucleotide sequence: TGTGCCAGCGGTTTAGGGTCGGTAAACATTCAGTACTTC.

The CDR3 DNA sequence: TGTGCCAGCAGCTTAAGTCTTATAGGGAAGGGCTACACCTTC. Residues: CASSLSLIGKGYTF. V usage is TRBV7-9 and J usage is TRBJ1-2; D is unresolved. Germline CDR1 SEHNR, CDR2 FQNEAQ (reference sequence). This CDR3 spans 14 amino acids. Trimming left V 2 bases short and J 8 bases short, with 15 bases between.

This clonotype has a single count. This sequence joins TRBV18 and TRBJ2-7; tentative D call: TRBD2 (5 bases). Germline V lookup: CDR1 KGHSH, CDR2 LQKENI. V was cut by 6 bases and J by 7 bases, with 22 bases left in between. The CDR3 extends over 15 amino acids. The CDR3, as DNA: TGTGCCAGCTCCCCTACTAGTCAAGGATTCAATGAGCAGTACTTC. This gives the protein CASSPTSQGFNEQYF.

This clonotype was seen a few times. The rearrangement links TRBV24-1 to TRBJ1-2; a possible D gene is TRBD1 (6 bases). The V end was cut by 10 bases, the J end by 4 bases, with 15 bases between. Germline V lookup: CDR1 KGHDR, CDR2 SFDVKD. The CDR3 contains 13 residues. CDR3 amino acids: CATSAGAFYGYTF. The CDR3 DNA sequence: TGTGCCACTAGCGCAGGGGCCTTCTATGGCTACACCTTC.

Only a few counts were recorded for this clonotype. The chain employs TRBV7-2 and TRBJ1-2; D is ambiguous. Looked up from germline, CDR1 is SGHTA and CDR2 is FQGNSA. Trimming took 1 base from V and 0 from J, leaving 9 bases between them. The CDR3 consists of 15 residues. This chain's CDR3 is CASSLGHGPNYGYTF. CDR3 bases: TGTGCCAGCAGCTTAGGACACGGACCTAACTATGGCTACACCTTC.

This chain uses TRBV10-3 with TRBJ2-5; unclear D gene. V gave up 4 bases and J gave up 0 bases, with 6 bases separating them. The length of the CDR3 is 13 residues. The germline V gene encodes CDR1 ENHRY and CDR2 SYGVKD. CDR3 nucleotides: TGTGCCATCAGTGCGACGGACCAAGAGACCCAGTACTTC. This translates into CAISATDQETQYF.

The V and J genes are TRBV5-1 and TRBJ2-5; D perhaps matches TRBD2 (5 bases). The CDR3 totals 17 residues. Germline loops: CDR1 SGHRS, CDR2 YFSETQ. Trimming removed 4 bases at V and 0 bases at J, with 19 bases between. CDR3 region: CASSIQSWSGYQETQYF. CDR3 bases: TGCGCCAGCAGCATCCAATCCTGGTCGGGGTACCAAGAGACCCAGTACTTC.